This T cell receptor beta chain was sequenced in a study of cytomegalovirus exposure and HLA in healthy donors. The CDR3 totals 15 residues. V dropped 1 base and J dropped 0 bases, with 5 bases sitting between them. Germline CDR1 is SGHRS and CDR2 is YFSETQ. Study findings and constraints: In a later analysis, an Asian-associated ancestry cluster reportedly showed fewer N-insertions than the approximately 700-donor mean. Certain sequence variants were highly shared and formed a cluster, and this cluster was likely a sequencing artifact. Usually a TCR sequence was rare, but some public TCRs were found in many donors.

The PCR used 60 Vbeta and 13 Jbeta primers. Method: immunoSEQ multiplex PCR; TCRdb's copy keeps in-frame clones and lacks some. The data show about 180,000 clones, with 70% to 85% seen just once and 1.4% to 1.5% held by the top ten. On this clone itself: No antigen is known for it.

The donors gave bone marrow, and they were healthy. The TCR comes from a man aged 18 to 35 in good health and CMV-seronegative. This sequence joins TRBV5-1 and TRBJ2-6, with no clear D. Sequenced input: PBMCs. CDR3 region: CASSLFFSGANVLTF. DNA for the CDR3: TGCGCCAGCAGCTTGTTCTTCTCTGGGGCCAACGTCCTGACTTTC.